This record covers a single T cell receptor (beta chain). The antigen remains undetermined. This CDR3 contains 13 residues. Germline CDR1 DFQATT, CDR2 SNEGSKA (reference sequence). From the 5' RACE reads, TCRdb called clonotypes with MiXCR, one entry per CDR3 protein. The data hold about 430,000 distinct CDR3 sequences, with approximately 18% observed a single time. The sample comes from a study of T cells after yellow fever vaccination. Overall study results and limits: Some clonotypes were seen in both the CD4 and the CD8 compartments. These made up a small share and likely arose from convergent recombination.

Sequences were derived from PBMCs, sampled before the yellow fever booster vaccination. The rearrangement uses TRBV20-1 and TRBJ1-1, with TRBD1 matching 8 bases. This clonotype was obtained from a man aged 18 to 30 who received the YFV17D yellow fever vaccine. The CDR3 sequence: CRPAQGVNTEAFF. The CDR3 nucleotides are TGCAGACCTGCACAGGGGGTGAACACTGAAGCTTTCTTT.